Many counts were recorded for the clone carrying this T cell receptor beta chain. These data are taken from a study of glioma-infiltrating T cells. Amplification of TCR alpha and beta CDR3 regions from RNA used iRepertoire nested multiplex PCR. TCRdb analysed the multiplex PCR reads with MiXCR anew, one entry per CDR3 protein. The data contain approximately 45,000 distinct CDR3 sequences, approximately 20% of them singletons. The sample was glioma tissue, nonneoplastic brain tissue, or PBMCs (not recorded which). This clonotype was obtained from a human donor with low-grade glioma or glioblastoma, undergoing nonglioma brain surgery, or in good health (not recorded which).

The CDR3, as DNA: TGTGCCAGCAGTTCTAGCGGAGAAACCTACGAGCAGTACTTC. It codes for CASSSSGETYEQYF. The chain couples TRBV27 to TRBJ2-7; 7 bases map to TRBD2. CDR3 size: 14 residues. V dropped 4 bases and J dropped 2; count of bases not matched to a gene: 5. Germline loops: CDR1 MNHEY, CDR2 SMNVEV (reference sequence).